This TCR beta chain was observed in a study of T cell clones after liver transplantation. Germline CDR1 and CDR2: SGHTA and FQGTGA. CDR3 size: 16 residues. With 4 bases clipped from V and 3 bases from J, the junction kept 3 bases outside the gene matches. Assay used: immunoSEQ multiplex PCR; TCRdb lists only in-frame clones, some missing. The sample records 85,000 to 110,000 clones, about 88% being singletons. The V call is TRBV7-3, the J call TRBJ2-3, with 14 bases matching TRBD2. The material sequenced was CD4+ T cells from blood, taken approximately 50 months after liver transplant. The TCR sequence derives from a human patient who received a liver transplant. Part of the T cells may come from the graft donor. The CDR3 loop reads CASSSGLAGGTDTQYF. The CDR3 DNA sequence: TGTGCCAGCAGCTCAGGACTAGCGGGAGGAACAGATACGCAGTATTTT.